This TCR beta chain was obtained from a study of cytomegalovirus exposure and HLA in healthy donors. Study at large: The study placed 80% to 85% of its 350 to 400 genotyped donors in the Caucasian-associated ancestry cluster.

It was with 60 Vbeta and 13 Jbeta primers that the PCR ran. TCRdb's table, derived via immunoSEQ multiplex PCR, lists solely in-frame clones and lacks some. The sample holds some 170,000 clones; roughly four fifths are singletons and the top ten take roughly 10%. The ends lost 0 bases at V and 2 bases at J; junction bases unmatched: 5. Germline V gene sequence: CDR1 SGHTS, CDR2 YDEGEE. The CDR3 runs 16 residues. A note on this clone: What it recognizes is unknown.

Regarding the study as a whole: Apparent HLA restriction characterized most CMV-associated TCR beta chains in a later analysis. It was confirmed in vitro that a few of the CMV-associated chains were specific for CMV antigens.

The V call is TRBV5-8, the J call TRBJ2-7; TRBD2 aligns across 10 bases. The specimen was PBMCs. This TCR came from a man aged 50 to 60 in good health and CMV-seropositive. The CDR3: CASSLALAGDPYEQYF. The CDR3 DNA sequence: TGTGCCAGCAGCTTGGCGCTAGCGGGGGACCCCTACGAGCAGTACTTC.